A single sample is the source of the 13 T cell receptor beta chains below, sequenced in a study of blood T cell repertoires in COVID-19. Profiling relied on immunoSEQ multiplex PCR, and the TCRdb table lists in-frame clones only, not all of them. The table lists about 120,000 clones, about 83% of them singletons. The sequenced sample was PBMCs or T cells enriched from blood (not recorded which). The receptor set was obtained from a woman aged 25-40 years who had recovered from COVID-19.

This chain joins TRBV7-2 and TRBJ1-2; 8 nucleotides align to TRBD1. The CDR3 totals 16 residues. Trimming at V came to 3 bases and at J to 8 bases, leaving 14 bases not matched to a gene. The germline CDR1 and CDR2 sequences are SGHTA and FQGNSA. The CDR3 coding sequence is TGTGCCAGCAGCTTCGAATCCCCTCAGGGGGCGGAAGGCTACACCTTC. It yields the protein CASSFESPQGAEGYTF.

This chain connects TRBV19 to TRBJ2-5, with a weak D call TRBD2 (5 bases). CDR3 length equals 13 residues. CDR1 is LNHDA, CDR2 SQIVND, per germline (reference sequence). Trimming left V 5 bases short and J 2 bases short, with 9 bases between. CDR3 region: CASSPWRQETQYF. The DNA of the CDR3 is TGTGCCAGTAGTCCTTGGAGGCAAGAGACCCAGTACTTC. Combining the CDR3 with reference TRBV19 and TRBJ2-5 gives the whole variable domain DGGITQSPKYLFRKEGQNVTLSCEQNLNHDAMYWYRQDPGQGLRLIYYSQIVNDFQKGDIAEGYSVSREKKESFPLTVTSAQKNPTAFYLCASSPWRQETQYFGPGTRLLVL.

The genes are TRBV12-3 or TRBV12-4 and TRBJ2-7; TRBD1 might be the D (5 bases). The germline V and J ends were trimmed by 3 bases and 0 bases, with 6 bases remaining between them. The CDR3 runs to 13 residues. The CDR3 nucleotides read TGTGCCAGCAGTTTTCAGGGCTCCTACGAGCAGTACTTC. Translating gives CASSFQGSYEQYF.

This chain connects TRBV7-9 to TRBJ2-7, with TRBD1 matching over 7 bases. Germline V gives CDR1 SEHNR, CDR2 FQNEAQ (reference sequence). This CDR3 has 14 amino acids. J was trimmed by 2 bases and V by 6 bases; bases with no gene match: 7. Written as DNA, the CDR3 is TGTGCCAGCAGACCATCGGGACAGACCTACGAGCAGTACTTC. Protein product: CASRPSGQTYEQYF.

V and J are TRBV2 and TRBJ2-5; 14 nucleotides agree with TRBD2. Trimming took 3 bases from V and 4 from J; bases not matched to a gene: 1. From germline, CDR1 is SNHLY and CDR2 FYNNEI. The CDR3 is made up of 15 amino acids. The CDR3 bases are TGTGCCAGCAGTGACGGACTAGCGGGAGGAGAGACCCAGTACTTC. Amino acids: CASSDGLAGGETQYF.

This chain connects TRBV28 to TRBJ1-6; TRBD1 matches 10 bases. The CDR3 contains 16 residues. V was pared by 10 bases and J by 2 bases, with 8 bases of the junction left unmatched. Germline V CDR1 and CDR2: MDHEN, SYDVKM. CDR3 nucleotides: TGTGCCACCCGGGACAGGGGTAGCACCTATAATTCACCCCTCCACTTT. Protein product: CATRDRGSTYNSPLHF.

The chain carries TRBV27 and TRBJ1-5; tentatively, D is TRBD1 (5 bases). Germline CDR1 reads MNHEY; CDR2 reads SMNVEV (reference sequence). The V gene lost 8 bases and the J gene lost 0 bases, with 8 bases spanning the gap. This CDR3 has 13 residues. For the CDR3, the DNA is TGTGCCAGCTCCGACAGTAGCAATCAGCCCCAGCATTTT. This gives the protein CASSDSSNQPQHF.

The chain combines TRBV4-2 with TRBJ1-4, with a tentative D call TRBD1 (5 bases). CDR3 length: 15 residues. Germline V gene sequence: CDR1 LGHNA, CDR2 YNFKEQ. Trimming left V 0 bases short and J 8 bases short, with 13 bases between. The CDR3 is CASSQESTASEKLFF. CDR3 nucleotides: TGTGCCAGCAGCCAAGAGTCGACAGCGAGCGAAAAACTGTTTTTT.

CDR3 nucleotide sequence: TGTGCCAGCAGTTTTCACAGGGCTGATGAGCAGTTCTTC. Translating it yields CASSFHRADEQFF. The J gene is TRBJ2-1, the V gene TRBV27, with D possibly being TRBD1 (6 bases). From germline, CDR1 is MNHEY and CDR2 SMNVEV (reference sequence). Trimming shortened V by 3 bases and J by 8 bases, and 11 bases separated the two germline ends. This CDR3 comprises 13 residues.

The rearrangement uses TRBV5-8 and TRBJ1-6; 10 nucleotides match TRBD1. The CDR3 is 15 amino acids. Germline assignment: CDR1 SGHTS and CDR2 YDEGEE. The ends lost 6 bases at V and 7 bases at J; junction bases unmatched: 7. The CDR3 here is CASIDRGLGNSPLHF. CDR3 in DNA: TGTGCCAGCATCGACAGGGGGCTCGGGAATTCACCCCTCCACTTT.

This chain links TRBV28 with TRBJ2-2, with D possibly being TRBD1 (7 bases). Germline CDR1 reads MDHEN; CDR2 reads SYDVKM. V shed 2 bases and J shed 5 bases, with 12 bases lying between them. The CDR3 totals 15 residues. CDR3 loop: CASSLRPGGTGELFF. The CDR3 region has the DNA TGTGCCAGCAGTTTAAGGCCAGGGGGGACCGGGGAGCTGTTTTTT. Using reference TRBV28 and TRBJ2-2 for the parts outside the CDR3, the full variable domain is DVKVTQSSRYLVKRTGEKVFLECVQDMDHENMFWYRQDPGLGLRLIYFSYDVKMKEKGDIPEGYSVSREKKERFSLILESASTNQTSMYLCASSLRPGGTGELFFGEGSRLTVL.

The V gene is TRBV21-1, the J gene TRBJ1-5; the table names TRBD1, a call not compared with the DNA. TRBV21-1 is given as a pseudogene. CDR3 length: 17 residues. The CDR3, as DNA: TGTGCCAGCAGCAAAGCGCTGGGCAGGCCAGGGGATCAGCCCCAGCATTTT. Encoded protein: CASSKALGRPGDQPQHF.

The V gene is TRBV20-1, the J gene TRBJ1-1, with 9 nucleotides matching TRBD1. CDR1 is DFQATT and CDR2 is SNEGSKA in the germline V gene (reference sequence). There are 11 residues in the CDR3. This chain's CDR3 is CSADRGTEAFF. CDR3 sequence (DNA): TGCAGCGCCGACAGGGGGACTGAAGCTTTCTTT.